This T cell receptor (beta chain) was profiled in a study of glioma-infiltrating T cells. The CDR3 length is 14 residues. Germline-derived CDR1 and CDR2 are MNHNS and SASEGT. Study-level results: Non-neoplastic patients had below-expected tissue-blood divergence, while all gliomas exceeded expectation. Only very few CDR3 sequences appeared in both tissue and blood.

TCR alpha and beta CDR3 regions were amplified from RNA using iRepertoire nested multiplex PCR. Input was roughly 85-400 ng of tissue mRNA or PBMC total RNA. TCRdb recomputed calls from the multiplex PCR reads with MiXCR, one row per CDR3 protein. Among about 140,000 distinct CDR3 sequences listed, roughly two fifths were seen once. Remarks on this clonotype: Antigen specificity is unknown. The germline gene is not matched at one end of the junction; a read error may be the cause.

The sequence derives from a human donor with low-grade glioma or glioblastoma, undergoing nonglioma brain surgery, or in good health (not recorded which). V usage is TRBV6-1 and J usage is TRBJ2-5; D possibly uses TRBD1 or TRBD2 (6 bases each). Sequencing was done on a sample of glioma tissue, nonneoplastic brain tissue, or PBMCs (not recorded which). The CDR3, as DNA: TGCGCCAGCTCCCGGGGGCCCTTTGGGGAGACCGAGTACTTC. Amino acids: CASSRGPFGETEYF.